Listed here are 30 T cell receptor beta chains from one sample, sequenced in a study of blood T cell repertoires in COVID-19. The table came from immunoSEQ multiplex PCR; TCRdb's copy has only in-frame clones and leaves some out. The sample lists roughly 300,000 clones; 85% to 90% were seen once. Sequencing was carried out using PBMCs or T cells enriched from blood (not recorded which). The receptors were sampled from a woman younger than 35 who had recovered from COVID-19.

The chain uses TRBV12-5 and TRBJ1-3; 8 bases are shared with TRBD1. The germline V gene encodes CDR1 LGHNT and CDR2 FRNRAP. The ends lost 2 bases at V and 0 bases at J; junction bases unmatched: 9. The CDR3 runs to 18 residues. The CDR3 nucleotides read TGTGCTAGTGGTTTGTCACTTTGGGGACAGGACTCTGGAAACACCATATATTTT. As protein: CASGLSLWGQDSGNTIYF.

This rearrangement joins TRBV25-1 to TRBJ2-2; unclear D gene. This CDR3 is built from 11 residues. Germline V gene data show CDR1 as MGHDK and CDR2 as SYGVNS. Trimming took off 1 base at V and 9 bases at J, with 3 bases between the two ends. CDR3 in DNA: TGTGCCAGCAGTGAATGGCGGGAGCTGTTTTTT. Residues: CASSEWRELFF.

The rearrangement links TRBV3-1 (or the pseudogene TRBV3-2) to TRBJ1-6; no firm D call. The CDR3 is made up of 17 amino acids. V was shortened by 1 base and J by 6 bases, with 16 bases between the two germline ends. The germline V gene encodes CDR1 LGHDT and CDR2 YNNKEL (reference sequence). In DNA form, the CDR3 reads TGTGCCAGCAGCCAAGTCCCGGGGTGGGGTGGTAATTCACCCCTCCACTTT. Amino acids: CASSQVPGWGGNSPLHF.

This clone was observed once. Other DNA sequences in this sample translate to the same CDR3. This chain connects TRBV19 to TRBJ2-1; 7 bases are a match to TRBD1. CDR1 is LNHDA and CDR2 is SQIVND in the germline V gene (reference sequence). The trim removed 6 bases at V and 4 bases at J, leaving 9 bases unmatched. The length of the CDR3 is 15 residues. For the CDR3, the DNA is TGTGCCAGTAGCAGAGACAGGGAATCATACAATGAGCAGTTCTTC. Encoded protein: CASSRDRESYNEQFF.

The chain recombines TRBV19 with TRBJ1-1, with a tentative D call TRBD1 (6 bases). V lost 3 bases and J lost 4, with 15 bases in between. The V gene's germline CDR1 is LNHDA and CDR2 SQIVND (reference sequence). The length of the CDR3 is 15 residues. CDR3 sequence reads: CASSMWEGGLTEAFF. In DNA, the CDR3 is TGTGCCAGTAGTATGTGGGAGGGGGGACTCACTGAAGCTTTCTTT.

The chain joins TRBV2 to TRBJ1-1; possible D gene TRBD1, 6 bases. Germline assignment: CDR1 SNHLY and CDR2 FYNNEI. V was cut by 0 bases and J by 4 bases, with 6 bases left in between. CDR3 size: 13 residues. CDR3 residues: CASSEAGGTEAFF. CDR3 in DNA: TGTGCCAGCAGTGAAGCAGGGGGCACTGAAGCTTTCTTT.

This chain links TRBV2 with TRBJ2-7; tentatively, D is TRBD1 (5 bases). Germline-derived CDR1 and CDR2 are SNHLY and FYNNEI. Trimming shortened V by 7 bases and J by 3 bases, and 19 bases separated the two germline ends. The CDR3 contains 15 residues. CDR3 amino acids: CASTEQVSGFYEQYF. The CDR3 nucleotides are TGTGCCAGCACCGAACAGGTCTCCGGGTTCTACGAGCAGTACTTC.

The chain uses TRBV7-6 and TRBJ1-1, with a tentative D call TRBD1 (6 bases). V gave up 5 bases and J gave up 1 base, with 23 bases separating them. This CDR3 comprises 18 residues. Germline CDR1 reads SGHVS; CDR2 reads FNYEAQ. The CDR3 DNA reads as TGTGCCAGCAGCCATAGAGTTGCCCGTGACAGGAGGAACACTGAAGCTTTCTTT. Translating it yields CASSHRVARDRRNTEAFF.

This clone was detected only a few times. The gene calls are TRBV12-3 or TRBV12-4 and TRBJ1-1; no definite D call. The CDR3 totals 12 residues. Trimming removed 8 bases at V and 1 base at J, with 8 bases between. This chain's CDR3 is CASAGQNTEAFF. For the CDR3, the DNA is TGTGCCAGCGCAGGTCAGAACACTGAAGCTTTCTTT.

The J gene is TRBJ1-2, the V gene TRBV12-3 or TRBV12-4; D not resolved. Trimming left V 10 bases short and J 0 bases short, with 12 bases between. The length of the CDR3 is 13 residues. Here the CDR3 reads CATRVESNYGYTF. CDR3 DNA sequence: TGTGCCACCCGGGTTGAGTCTAACTATGGCTACACCTTC.

The chain recombines TRBV11-2 with TRBJ2-7; 11 bases align to TRBD2. V shed 4 bases, J shed 2 bases, and the junction held 4 bases outside the gene matches. This CDR3 contains 15 residues. Germline values: CDR1 SGHAT, CDR2 FQNNGV. In nucleotides, the CDR3 is TGTGCCAGCAGCTCCGGGACTAGCGGAACCTACGAGCAGTACTTC. Amino acid sequence: CASSSGTSGTYEQYF.

J is TRBJ1-6 and V is TRBV28; TRBD1 is a possible D gene (6 bases). Looked up from germline, CDR1 is MDHEN and CDR2 is SYDVKM. V was shortened by 8 bases and J by 3 bases, with 11 bases between the two germline ends. The CDR3 length is 14 residues. The CDR3 DNA sequence: TGTGCCAGCCGAGCGGACAGCTATAATTCACCCCTCCACTTT. It encodes CASRADSYNSPLHF.

This chain connects TRBV29-1 to TRBJ1-5; TRBD1 aligns across 7 bases. Germline V gives CDR1 SQVTM, CDR2 ANQGSEA. This CDR3 is 13 amino acids long. Trimming cost V 1 base and J 7 bases; bases outside gene matches: 4. The CDR3 loop reads CSVEGPGGQPQHF. The CDR3 coding sequence is TGCAGCGTTGAAGGCCCAGGGGGGCAGCCCCAGCATTTT.

The chain combines TRBV15 with TRBJ2-2; 11 bases agree with TRBD2. The CDR3 sequence is 15 residues long. The germline V gene has CDR1 LNHNV and CDR2 YYDKDF (reference sequence). With V trimmed by 5 bases and J by 7 bases, 6 bases remained unmatched. This CDR3 reads CATSFQGLAGGELFF. In nucleotides, the CDR3 is TGTGCCACCAGCTTCCAAGGACTAGCGGGCGGGGAGCTGTTTTTT.

V and J are TRBV20-1 and TRBJ1-1; no clear D gene. The V and J ends lost 3 bases and 0 bases respectively, with 8 bases between them. This CDR3 contains 13 residues. Germline CDR1 reads DFQATT; CDR2 reads SNEGSKA (reference sequence). The CDR3 DNA is TGCAGTGCTAGTCCCCATTTGAACACTGAAGCTTTCTTT. Translating it yields CSASPHLNTEAFF.

The chain employs TRBV5-1 and TRBJ1-4; D ambiguous. Trimming removed 3 bases from V and 3 bases from J, with 18 bases in between. This CDR3 comprises 17 residues. Germline V lookup: CDR1 SGHRS, CDR2 YFSETQ. DNA of the CDR3: TGCGCCAGCAGCTCCAACTTTAGGTCCAGGCCTAATGAAAAACTGTTTTTT. Its protein product is CASSSNFRSRPNEKLFF.

The rearrangement links TRBV18 to TRBJ2-3, with 11 bases that match TRBD2. J gave up 6 bases and V 3 bases, and 17 bases lay outside the gene matches. The CDR3 is 19 residues long. Germline V gene data show CDR1 as KGHSH and CDR2 as LQKENI. The chain's CDR3 is CASSPKYSGGAERSDTQYF. As DNA, the CDR3 is TGTGCCAGCTCACCGAAATATAGCGGGGGGGCGGAAAGGAGCGATACGCAGTATTTT. Complete variable domain (other parts from reference TRBV18 and TRBJ2-3): NAGVMQNPRHLVRRRGQEARLRCSPMKGHSHVYWYRQLPEEGLKFMVYLQKENIIDESGMPKERFSAEFPKEGPSILRIQQVVRGDSAAYFCASSPKYSGGAERSDTQYFGPGTRLTVL.

This clone is a singleton in its sample. This sample includes further DNA sequences coding for the same CDR3. The chain uses TRBV2 and TRBJ2-2; 11 bases are a match to TRBD1. The CDR3 is 15 amino acids. Germline V gives CDR1 SNHLY, CDR2 FYNNEI. Germline trimming cut 6 bases from V and 5 bases from J; bases unmatched to any gene: 5. CDR3 coding DNA: TGTGCCAGCAGGGGAGGGACAGGGGGGACCGGGGAGCTGTTTTTT. The encoded protein is CASRGGTGGTGELFF.

The chain carries TRBV6-4 and TRBJ1-2; 8 nucleotides match TRBD1. CDR1 MRHNA and CDR2 SNTAGT come from the germline V gene. V gave up 2 bases and J gave up 7 bases; unmatched junction bases: 6. This CDR3 region has 14 residues. The CDR3 DNA sequence: TGTGCCAGCAGTGACCTCGACAGGGGAGGTGGCTACACCTTC. It yields the protein CASSDLDRGGGYTF.

The V and J genes are TRBV3-1 (or the pseudogene TRBV3-2) and TRBJ1-2; D not certain. The germline V and J ends were trimmed by 2 bases and 2 bases, with 6 bases remaining between them. Germline-derived CDR1 and CDR2 are LGHDT and YNNKEL (reference sequence). The CDR3 sequence is 13 residues long. This chain's CDR3 is CASSQTENYGYTF. The CDR3 DNA reads as TGTGCCAGCAGCCAAACAGAAAACTATGGCTACACCTTC.

V is TRBV7-3 and J is TRBJ2-1; TRBD1 matches 9 bases. Trimming took 1 base from V and 7 from J; bases not matched to a gene: 11. Germline CDR1 is SGHTA and CDR2 is FQGTGA. CDR3 length equals 17 residues. The CDR3 sequence: CASSLMGTGIRANEQFF. CDR3 in DNA: TGTGCCAGCAGCTTAATGGGGACAGGGATCAGGGCGAATGAGCAGTTCTTC.

This clone was counted a single time. The identical CDR3 is also encoded by other nucleotide sequences in the sample. V and J are TRBV12-3 or TRBV12-4 and TRBJ1-1; tentative D call: TRBD1 (5 bases). This CDR3 is built from 13 residues. Trimming left V 6 bases short and J 0 bases short, with 8 bases between. In nucleotides, the CDR3 is TGTGCCAGCAGGAGACAGATGAACACTGAAGCTTTCTTT. As protein: CASRRQMNTEAFF.

V gene TRBV10-1 combines with J gene TRBJ1-6; TRBD1 matches at 10 bases. Germline values: CDR1 WNHNN, CDR2 SYGVQD (reference sequence). CDR3 size: 15 residues. V shed 0 bases and J 9 bases; nucleotides not matched to a gene: 2. The CDR3 region has the DNA TGCGCCAGCAGTGAGTCCGGGACAGGGGTTTCACCCCTCCACTTT. Protein: CASSESGTGVSPLHF.

The rearrangement joins TRBV19 to TRBJ1-6, with a weak D call TRBD1 (5 bases). CDR3 length: 14 amino acids. The V end lost 7 bases, the J end lost 13 bases, and 20 bases lay between the germline ends. Per the germline V gene, CDR1 is LNHDA and CDR2 is SQIVND (reference sequence). DNA of the CDR3: TGTGCCAGTACCGTCGTGGGGCCCCTCAGGCCCCTCCACTTT. Protein sequence: CASTVVGPLRPLHF.

The rearrangement uses TRBV5-5 and TRBJ1-2, with D perhaps TRBD1 (5 bases). Per the germline V gene, CDR1 is SGHKS and CDR2 is YYEKEE (reference sequence). The CDR3 consists of 17 residues. The V end was cut by 0 bases, the J end by 3 bases, with 18 bases between. CDR3 residues: CASSLAVSRGMDYGYTF. CDR3 bases: TGTGCCAGCAGCTTGGCCGTTAGTAGGGGAATGGACTATGGCTACACCTTC. The full variable domain, its missing parts supplied by reference TRBV5-5 and TRBJ1-2, is DAGVTQSPTHLIKTRGQQVTLRCSPISGHKSVSWYQQVLGQGPQFIFQYYEKEERGRGNFPDRFSARQFPNYSSELNVNALLLGDSALYLCASSLAVSRGMDYGYTFGSGTRLTVV.

In this sample, this clone turned up once. Other DNA sequences in the same sample also yield this CDR3. V gene TRBV20-1 combines with J gene TRBJ2-7, with a possible D match to TRBD1 (5 bases). V gave up 5 bases and J gave up 4 bases, with 9 bases separating them. The CDR3 covers 11 residues. The V gene's germline CDR1 is DFQATT and CDR2 SNEGSKA (reference sequence). In DNA form, the CDR3 reads TGCAGTGCTGCAGACAGTTACGAGCAGTACTTC. Translation gives CSAADSYEQYF.

The CDR3 spells CASSLYWTGGPEAFF. CDR3 DNA: TGTGCCAGCAGTTTATACTGGACAGGGGGCCCTGAAGCTTTCTTT. The rearrangement joins TRBV27 to TRBJ1-1; TRBD1 matches at 11 bases. The CDR3 runs 15 residues. Germline V gene lookup returns CDR1 MNHEY and CDR2 SMNVEV (reference sequence). The J segment lost 6 bases and the V segment lost 1 base, leaving 4 bases of the junction unmatched.

The V and J genes are TRBV18 and TRBJ1-1, with D possibly TRBD1 on 5 matching bases. Looked up from germline, CDR1 is KGHSH and CDR2 is LQKENI. The CDR3 contains 14 residues. V was trimmed by 5 bases and J by 1 base, leaving 11 bases between them. This chain's CDR3 is CASSLFDRNTEAFF. CDR3 DNA sequence: TGTGCCAGCTCATTATTCGACAGGAACACTGAAGCTTTCTTT.

J is TRBJ1-6 and V is TRBV27; the D gene is possibly TRBD1 (5 bases). The ends were cut back, 4 bases at V and 9 bases at J, with 13 bases in the middle. The CDR3 sequence is 14 residues long. CDR1 and CDR2 from the germline V gene are MNHEY and SMNVEV (reference sequence). Here the CDR3 reads CASSSLGRGSPLHF. The CDR3 DNA reads as TGTGCCAGCAGTTCCCTGGGGAGGGGTTCACCCCTCCACTTT.

This clone appeared a single time. V usage is TRBV5-8 and J usage is TRBJ1-5; 12 bases align to TRBD1. The CDR3 spans 17 residues. Germline values: CDR1 SGHTS, CDR2 YDEGEE. After removal of 3 bases from V and 7 bases from J, the junction contained 11 bases not matched to a gene. The CDR3 DNA follows: TGTGCCAGCAGCTGGGGACAGGGGGCCGGGCCACAGCAGCCCCAGCATTTT. It codes for CASSWGQGAGPQQPQHF.